The 28 T cell receptor beta chains below come from one sample, sequenced in a study of preoperative IRX-2 immunotherapy in early breast cancer. Noted treatment: preoperative locoregional IRX-2 cytokine immunotherapy. The repertoire was sequenced with immunoSEQ multiplex PCR; TCRdb's copy has only in-frame clones and lacks some. Of more than 20,000 clones detected, nearly 80% appear once; the ten largest clones hold 2% to 2.5%. The sequences come from lymph node tissue, collected before IRX-2 immunotherapy. The receptors were gathered from a human donor with breast cancer.

The chain joins TRBV28 to TRBJ1-5; D gene ambiguous. The CDR3 totals 12 residues. Germline V CDR1 and CDR2: MDHEN, SYDVKM. Trimming took 7 bases from V and 2 from J, leaving 6 bases between them. CDR3 in DNA: TGTGCCAGCAAGGCTGGCAATCAGCCCCAGCATTTT. The encoded protein is CASKAGNQPQHF.

CDR3 region: CASSRKAGSSGNTIYF. CDR3 in DNA: TGTGCCAGCAGCCGAAAGGCAGGGAGCTCTGGAAACACCATATATTTT. The V gene is TRBV14, the J gene TRBJ1-3; D is perhaps TRBD1 (5 bases). Per the germline V gene, CDR1 is SGHDN and CDR2 is FVKESK. The V and J ends lost 4 bases and 0 bases respectively, with 13 bases between them. This CDR3 spans 16 amino acids. Full variable domain (remainder filled in from reference TRBV14 and TRBJ1-3): EAGVTQFPSHSVIEKGQTVTLRCDPISGHDNLYWYRRVMGKEIKFLLHFVKESKQDESGMPNNRFLAERTGGTYSTLKVQPAELEDSGVYFCASSRKAGSSGNTIYFGEGSWLTVV.

This chain links TRBV19 with TRBJ2-5; possibly TRBD2 for D (7 bases). The CDR3 extends over 20 amino acids. Deletions cut 2 bases from V and 0 bases from J, with 25 bases between. CDR1 LNHDA and CDR2 SQIVND come from the germline V gene (reference sequence). In nucleotides, the CDR3 is TGTGCCAGTAGTATATGGGTTGCGGGGGCCAACCGTAACAACCAAGAGACCCAGTACTTC. As protein: CASSIWVAGANRNNQETQYF. The variable domain in full, completed from reference TRBV19 and TRBJ2-5, reads DGGITQSPKYLFRKEGQNVTLSCEQNLNHDAMYWYRQDPGQGLRLIYYSQIVNDFQKGDIAEGYSVSREKKESFPLTVTSAQKNPTAFYLCASSIWVAGANRNNQETQYFGPGTRLLVL.

The sample holds one count of this clone. The rearrangement joins TRBV18 to TRBJ2-7, with 9 bases aligning to TRBD1. CDR3 length: 14 amino acids. V was pared by 3 bases and J by 4 bases, with 4 bases of the junction left unmatched. Per the germline V gene, CDR1 is KGHSH and CDR2 is LQKENI. The CDR3, as DNA: TGTGCCAGCTCACCGAAAGGGACAGGGTACGAGCAGTACTTC. This sequence encodes CASSPKGTGYEQYF.

The rearrangement links TRBV5-1 to TRBJ1-2; the D gene is possibly TRBD1 (6 bases). The CDR3 is made up of 14 amino acids. CDR1 and CDR2 (germline): SGHRS, YFSETQ. Between the trimmed V and J ends, which lost 5 bases and 4 bases, there was a span of 15 bases. Here the CDR3 DNA reads TGCGCCAGCAGGTTCGAGGGGGGACCCTATGGCTACACCTTC. It specifies CASRFEGGPYGYTF.

Here the CDR3 reads CASSESPRGYGYTF. The CDR3 DNA follows: TGCGCCAGCAGTGAGTCCCCCAGGGGCTATGGCTACACCTTC. This chain links TRBV10-2 with TRBJ1-2; TRBD1 is a possible D gene (6 bases). V lost 0 bases and J 4 bases, leaving 9 bases between the germline ends. In germline, CDR1 is WSHSY, CDR2 SAAADI. The length of the CDR3 is 14 residues.

The chain is built from TRBV7-5 and TRBJ2-1; the table names TRBD2, a call not compared with the DNA. TRBV7-5 is given as a pseudogene. This CDR3 comprises 17 residues. CDR3 in amino acids: CASSPTSGQSSYNEQFF. CDR3 sequence (DNA): TGTGCCAGCAGCCCGACTAGCGGTCAAAGCTCCTACAATGAGCAGTTCTTC.

V gene TRBV6-8 combines with J gene TRBJ1-1, with D uncertain. This CDR3 region has 12 residues. CDR1 MNHGY and CDR2 SAAAGT come from the germline V gene. Trimming pared 6 bases from V and 8 bases from J, leaving 13 bases between. The CDR3 region has the DNA TGTGCCAGCAGATCTGGACTAGCGGAAGCTTTCTTT. Its translation is CASRSGLAEAFF.

This chain uses TRBV18 with TRBJ2-7, with D unresolved. Per the germline V gene, CDR1 is KGHSH and CDR2 is LQKENI. CDR3 length: 12 residues. Trimming took off 3 bases at V and 3 bases at J, with 6 bases between the two ends. For the CDR3, the DNA is TGTGCCAGCTCACCCGATCGCTACGAGCAGTACTTC. Translating it yields CASSPDRYEQYF.

This clone appeared a few times. The chain employs TRBV1 and TRBJ2-3. TRBV1 is a recognized pseudogene. The CDR3 covers 15 residues. CDR3 region: CASSRGTAGDGAQYF. As DNA, the CDR3 is TGCGCCAGCAGCCGGGGGACCGCCGGGGACGGAGCGCAGTATTTT.

This rearrangement joins TRBV10-1 to TRBJ2-5; 9 positions agree with TRBD1. Trimming took 0 bases from V and 4 from J; bases not matched to a gene: 6. Germline V gene lookup returns CDR1 WNHNN and CDR2 SYGVQD (reference sequence). The CDR3 contains 16 residues. The DNA for the CDR3 is TGCGCCAGCAGTGAGTCCCGGCCGGGACAGGGAGAGACCCAGTACTTC. As protein: CASSESRPGQGETQYF.

This chain uses TRBV6-8 with TRBJ2-1, with 8 positions matching TRBD2. The junction had 3 bases not matched to a gene; V was cut back by 2 bases and J by 3 bases. Per germline, CDR1 MNHGY and CDR2 SAAAGT. The CDR3 loop spans 15 amino acids. Here the CDR3 DNA reads TGTGCCAGCAGTTACGCCGGGGGGGTCTACAATGAGCAGTTCTTC. Its translation is CASSYAGGVYNEQFF.

This clone was detected once. This chain joins TRBV19 and TRBJ2-5; a possible D gene is TRBD1 (6 bases). Germline CDR1 reads LNHDA; CDR2 reads SQIVND (reference sequence). CDR3 length equals 14 residues. V shed 1 base and J shed 5 bases, with 11 bases lying between them. This CDR3 is CASSIGSGEETQYF. CDR3 DNA: TGTGCCAGTAGTATAGGTTCAGGGGAGGAGACCCAGTACTTC.

The CDR3 DNA is TGTGCCAGCAGCCGTACCGTCCACCGGGCCTCCTACGAGCAGTACTTC. Translation gives CASSRTVHRASYEQYF. The chain has TRBV28 and TRBJ2-7; D is unclear. CDR1 is MDHEN and CDR2 is SYDVKM in the germline V gene. The CDR3 totals 16 residues. V dropped 6 bases and J dropped 0 bases, with 18 bases sitting between them.

The rearrangement joins TRBV19 to TRBJ2-2; 8 bases match TRBD1. The V segment lost 8 bases and the J segment 6 bases; nucleotides outside the gene matches: 11. Germline assignment: CDR1 LNHDA and CDR2 SQIVND (reference sequence). The CDR3 runs 15 residues. The CDR3 region has the DNA TGTGCCAGTCATACCGGGACAGGTTATTCCGGGGAGCTGTTTTTT. Its translation: CASHTGTGYSGELFF.

This chain connects TRBV6-8 to TRBJ1-3, with no clear D. In germline, CDR1 is MNHGY, CDR2 SAAAGT. This CDR3 has 16 amino acids. V was cut by 4 bases and J by 0 bases, with 13 bases left in between. CDR3 amino acids: CASSFAAGGSGNTIYF. The CDR3, as DNA: TGTGCCAGCAGTTTCGCGGCCGGTGGCTCTGGAAACACCATATATTTT.

The chain combines TRBV28 with TRBJ1-2; D call uncertain. The CDR3 runs to 14 residues. Trimming took 7 bases from V and 8 from J, leaving 20 bases between them. Germline CDR1 reads MDHEN; CDR2 reads SYDVKM. The CDR3 nucleotides read TGTGCCAGCATGGGCGCGGGAACGGAGGGCGGCTACACCTTC. Its translation: CASMGAGTEGGYTF.

The gene calls are TRBV25-1 and TRBJ1-1; D might be TRBD1 (5 bases). The CDR3 loop spans 14 amino acids. V lost 5 bases and J lost 4, with 14 bases in between. The germline V gene encodes CDR1 MGHDK and CDR2 SYGVNS. The CDR3 is CASSLGALSTEAFF. The CDR3 bases are TGTGCCAGCAGTTTAGGGGCCTTGAGCACTGAAGCTTTCTTT.

This clone was seen just once. The V and J genes are TRBV10-3 and TRBJ2-5; D unresolved. Germline CDR1 and CDR2: ENHRY and SYGVKD. The germline V and J ends were trimmed by 1 base and 2 bases, with 11 bases remaining between them. CDR3 length: 15 residues. The CDR3, as DNA: TGTGCCATCAGTGAGTTGGCCCCGGGTCAAGAGACCCAGTACTTC. Protein product: CAISELAPGQETQYF.

The V call is TRBV28, the J call TRBJ1-1; D might be TRBD1 (6 bases). There are 15 residues in the CDR3. Trimming pared 5 bases from V and 4 bases from J, leaving 17 bases between. Germline V gene sequence: CDR1 MDHEN, CDR2 SYDVKM. The CDR3 sequence: CASSPQGMGSTEAFF. For the CDR3, the DNA is TGTGCCAGCAGTCCGCAGGGGATGGGGAGCACTGAAGCTTTCTTT.

The rearrangement joins TRBV28 to TRBJ2-7; 9 bases match TRBD2. The V segment lost 5 bases and the J segment 0 bases; nucleotides outside the gene matches: 11. CDR1 is MDHEN and CDR2 is SYDVKM in the germline V gene. The CDR3 covers 17 residues. Here the CDR3 DNA reads TGTGCCAGCAGTCCCCTCCTAGTAGCGGGGGTCTCCTACGAGCAGTACTTC. As protein: CASSPLLVAGVSYEQYF.

The rearrangement uses TRBV11-3 and TRBJ2-2; D is perhaps TRBD1 (6 bases). The germline gives CDR1 SGHNT, CDR2 YENEEA. Deletions cut 4 bases from V and 1 base from J, with 13 bases between. This CDR3 has 16 residues. The chain's CDR3 is CASSSQRGLNTGELFF. In DNA, the CDR3 is TGTGCCAGCAGCTCACAAAGGGGGTTGAACACCGGGGAGCTGTTTTTT.

The chain links TRBV7-4 to TRBJ1-4, with D unresolved. Germline V gene sequence: CDR1 SGHVT, CDR2 SQSDAQ. With 2 bases removed from V and 11 bases from J, the gap between germline ends came to 12 bases. This CDR3 is 13 amino acids long. The chain's CDR3 is CASSLNGYGKLFF. The CDR3 nucleotides are TGTGCCAGCAGCTTAAACGGGTACGGGAAACTGTTTTTT.

The chain has TRBV28 and TRBJ2-7; 9 positions agree with TRBD1. The germline V gene encodes CDR1 MDHEN and CDR2 SYDVKM. The CDR3 is 15 residues long. Trimming at V came to 5 bases and at J to 6 bases, leaving 11 bases not matched to a gene. The CDR3 coding sequence is TGTGCCAGCAGTCCGTTGGGACAGGGTGCGGGCGAGCAGTACTTC. Encoded protein: CASSPLGQGAGEQYF.

CDR3 sequence (DNA): TGTGCCAGCAGCTTACAGGGGGCAAACACCGGGGAGCTGTTTTTT. Its protein product is CASSLQGANTGELFF. The chain is built from TRBV11-3 and TRBJ2-2; 8 nucleotides align to TRBD1. The germline V gene encodes CDR1 SGHNT and CDR2 YENEEA. The CDR3 consists of 15 residues. Trimming at V came to 2 bases and at J to 2 bases, leaving 1 base not matched to a gene.

The rearrangement uses TRBV19 and TRBJ2-6; 7 bases match TRBD1. This CDR3 has 18 amino acids. Germline V gene lookup returns CDR1 LNHDA and CDR2 SQIVND (reference sequence). J was trimmed by 0 bases and V by 3 bases; bases with no gene match: 8. The DNA for the CDR3 is TGTGCCAGTAGTATTTCGGGACAGATTAGCTCTGGGGCCAACGTCCTGACTTTC. Translating it yields CASSISGQISSGANVLTF. Full variable domain (rest looked up from reference TRBV19 and TRBJ2-6): DGGITQSPKYLFRKEGQNVTLSCEQNLNHDAMYWYRQDPGQGLRLIYYSQIVNDFQKGDIAEGYSVSREKKESFPLTVTSAQKNPTAFYLCASSISGQISSGANVLTFGAGSRLTVL.

This chain connects TRBV1 to TRBJ2-7. TRBV1 is deemed a pseudogene. The CDR3 totals 12 residues. In DNA, the CDR3 is TGCGCCAGCAGCCAAGTAGGGTACGAGCAGTACTTC. Translation gives CASSQVGYEQYF.

V is TRBV7-5 and J is TRBJ2-2; the D call TRBD2 from the table was never checked on the DNA. TRBV7-5 is noted as a pseudogene. The CDR3 spans 14 residues. In nucleotides, the CDR3 is TGTGCCAGCAGCCCTAGGTTCAACACCGGGGAGCTGTTTTTT. It specifies CASSPRFNTGELFF.